This T cell receptor beta chain derives from a study of molecular identifiers for immune sequencing clone quantification. TCRdb analysed the PCR reads with MiXCR anew, one entry per CDR3 protein. Among 85,000 to 100,000 distinct CDR3 sequences, approximately 22% were seen once, and the ten largest hold about 0.95%. This clonotype has at least ten counts. The sample was naive CD8+ T cells from blood, with Jurkat cell RNA spiked in. Subset described: FACS-sorted CD8+CD4-CCR7+CD45RA+ naive T cells. The receptor was derived from a human donor in good health. Some libraries in this study had Jurkat cell RNA spiked in.

CDR3 coding DNA: TGTGCCAGCAGGTCGTCATCTGAAGCTTTCTTT. It encodes CASRSSSEAFF. V is TRBV6-5 and J is TRBJ1-1, with D unclear. The germline gives CDR1 MNHEY, CDR2 SVGAGI. V lost 6 bases and J 6 bases, leaving 8 bases between the germline ends. This CDR3 has 11 amino acids.